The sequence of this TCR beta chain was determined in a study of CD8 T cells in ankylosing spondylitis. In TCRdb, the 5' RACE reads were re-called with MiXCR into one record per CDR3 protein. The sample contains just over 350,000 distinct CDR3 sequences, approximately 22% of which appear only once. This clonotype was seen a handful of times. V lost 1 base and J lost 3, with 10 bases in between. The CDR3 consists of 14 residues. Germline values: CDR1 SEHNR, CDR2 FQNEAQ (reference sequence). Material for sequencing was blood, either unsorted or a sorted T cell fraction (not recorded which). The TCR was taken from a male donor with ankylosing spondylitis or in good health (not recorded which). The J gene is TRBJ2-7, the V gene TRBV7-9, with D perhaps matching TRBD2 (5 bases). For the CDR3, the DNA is TGTGCCAGCAGCTTAGTGGGAGACCACTACGAGCAGTACTTC. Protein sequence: CASSLVGDHYEQYF. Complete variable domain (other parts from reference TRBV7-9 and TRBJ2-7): DTGVSQNPRHKITKRGQNVTFRCDPISEHNRLYWYRQTLGQGPEFLTYFQNEAQLEKSRLLSDRFSAERPKGSFSTLEIQRTEQGDSAMYLCASSLVGDHYEQYFGPGTRLTVT.